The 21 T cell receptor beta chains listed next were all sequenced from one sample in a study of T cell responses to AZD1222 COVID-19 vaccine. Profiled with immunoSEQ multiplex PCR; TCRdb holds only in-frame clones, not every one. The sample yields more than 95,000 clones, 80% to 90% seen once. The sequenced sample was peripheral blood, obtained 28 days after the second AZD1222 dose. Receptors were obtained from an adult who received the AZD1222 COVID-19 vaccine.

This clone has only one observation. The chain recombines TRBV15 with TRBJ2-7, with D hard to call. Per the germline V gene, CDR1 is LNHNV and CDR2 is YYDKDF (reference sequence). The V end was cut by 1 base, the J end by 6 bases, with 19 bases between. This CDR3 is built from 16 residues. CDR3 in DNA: TGTGCCACCAGCAGAGGTCCCGGGCAGCCCCACGTCGAGCAGTACTTC. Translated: CATSRGPGQPHVEQYF.

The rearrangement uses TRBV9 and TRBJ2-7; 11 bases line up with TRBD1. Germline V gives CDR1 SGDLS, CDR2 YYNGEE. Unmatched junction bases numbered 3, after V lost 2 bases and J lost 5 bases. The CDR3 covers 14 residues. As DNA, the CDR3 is TGTGCCAGCAGCGTTGGACAGGGGGCCAACGAGCAGTACTTC. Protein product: CASSVGQGANEQYF. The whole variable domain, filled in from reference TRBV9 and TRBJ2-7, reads DSGVTQTPKHLITATGQRVTLRCSPRSGDLSVYWYQQSLDQGLQFLIQYYNGEERAKGNILERFSAQQFPDLHSELNLSSLELGDSALYFCASSVGQGANEQYFGPGTRLTVT.

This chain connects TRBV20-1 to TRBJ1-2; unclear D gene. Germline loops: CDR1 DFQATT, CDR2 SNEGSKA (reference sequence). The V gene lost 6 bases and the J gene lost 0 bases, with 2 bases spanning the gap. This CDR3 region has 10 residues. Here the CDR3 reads CSATNYGYTF. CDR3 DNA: TGCAGTGCAACTAACTATGGCTACACCTTC.

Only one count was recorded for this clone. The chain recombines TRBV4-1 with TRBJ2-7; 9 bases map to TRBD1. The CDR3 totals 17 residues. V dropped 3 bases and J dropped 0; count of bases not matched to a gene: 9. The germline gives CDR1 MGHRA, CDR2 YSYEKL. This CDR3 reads CASSQDRTGDLSYEQYF. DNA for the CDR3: TGCGCCAGCAGCCAGGATCGGACAGGGGACCTCTCCTACGAGCAGTACTTC.

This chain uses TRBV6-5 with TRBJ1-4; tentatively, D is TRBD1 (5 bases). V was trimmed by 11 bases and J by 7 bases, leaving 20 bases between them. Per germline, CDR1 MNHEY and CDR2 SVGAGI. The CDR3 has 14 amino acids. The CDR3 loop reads CASKRQGVFEKLFF. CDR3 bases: TGTGCCTCCAAACGGCAGGGAGTGTTTGAAAAACTGTTTTTT.

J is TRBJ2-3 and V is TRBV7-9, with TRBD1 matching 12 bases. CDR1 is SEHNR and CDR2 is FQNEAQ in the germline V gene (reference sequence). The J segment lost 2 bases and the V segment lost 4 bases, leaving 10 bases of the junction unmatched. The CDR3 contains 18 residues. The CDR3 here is CASSWGQGAQKFTDTQYF. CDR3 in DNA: TGTGCCAGCAGCTGGGGACAGGGGGCCCAAAAATTCACAGATACGCAGTATTTT. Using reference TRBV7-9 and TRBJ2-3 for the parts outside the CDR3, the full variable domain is DTGVSQNPRHKITKRGQNVTFRCDPISEHNRLYWYRQTLGQGPEFLTYFQNEAQLEKSRLLSDRFSAERPKGSFSTLEIQRTEQGDSAMYLCASSWGQGAQKFTDTQYFGPGTRLTVL.

The CDR3 loop reads CASMFRARNTIYF. CDR3 bases: TGTGCCAGCATGTTCCGGGCCCGAAACACCATATATTTT. The rearrangement links TRBV28 to TRBJ1-3; D gene uncertain. This CDR3 is built from 13 residues. The V gene lost 7 bases and the J gene lost 5 bases, with 12 bases spanning the gap. CDR1 and CDR2 from the germline V gene are MDHEN and SYDVKM.

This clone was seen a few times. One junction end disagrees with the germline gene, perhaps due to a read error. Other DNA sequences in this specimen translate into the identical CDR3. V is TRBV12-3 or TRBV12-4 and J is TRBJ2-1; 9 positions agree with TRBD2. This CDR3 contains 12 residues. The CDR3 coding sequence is TGTGCCAGCAGTCTAGCGGGGAATGAGCAGTTCTTC. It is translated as CASSLAGNEQFF.

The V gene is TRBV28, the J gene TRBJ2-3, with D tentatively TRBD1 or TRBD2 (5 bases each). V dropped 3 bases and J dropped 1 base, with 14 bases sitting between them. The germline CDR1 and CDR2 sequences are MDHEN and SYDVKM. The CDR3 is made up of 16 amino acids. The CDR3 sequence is CASSLGRRGGTDTQYF. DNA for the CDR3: TGTGCCAGCAGTTTGGGGCGGAGAGGGGGCACAGATACGCAGTATTTT. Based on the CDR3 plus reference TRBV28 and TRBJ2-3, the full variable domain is DVKVTQSSRYLVKRTGEKVFLECVQDMDHENMFWYRQDPGLGLRLIYFSYDVKMKEKGDIPEGYSVSREKKERFSLILESASTNQTSMYLCASSLGRRGGTDTQYFGPGTRLTVL.

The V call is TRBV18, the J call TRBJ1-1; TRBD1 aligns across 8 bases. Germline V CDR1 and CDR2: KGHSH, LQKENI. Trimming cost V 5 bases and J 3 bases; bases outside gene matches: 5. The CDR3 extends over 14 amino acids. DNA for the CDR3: TGTGCCAGCTCAGCGACGGACAGGGACACTGAAGCTTTCTTT. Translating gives CASSATDRDTEAFF. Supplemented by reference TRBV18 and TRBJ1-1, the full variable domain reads NAGVMQNPRHLVRRRGQEARLRCSPMKGHSHVYWYRQLPEEGLKFMVYLQKENIIDESGMPKERFSAEFPKEGPSILRIQQVVRGDSAAYFCASSATDRDTEAFFGQGTRLTVV.

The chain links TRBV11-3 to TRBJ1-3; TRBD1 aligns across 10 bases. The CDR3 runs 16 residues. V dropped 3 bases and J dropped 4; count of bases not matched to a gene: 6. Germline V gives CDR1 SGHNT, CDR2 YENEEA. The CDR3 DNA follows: TGTGCCAGCAGCTTGCGACAGGGGGCCGGAGGAAACACCATATATTTT. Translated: CASSLRQGAGGNTIYF.

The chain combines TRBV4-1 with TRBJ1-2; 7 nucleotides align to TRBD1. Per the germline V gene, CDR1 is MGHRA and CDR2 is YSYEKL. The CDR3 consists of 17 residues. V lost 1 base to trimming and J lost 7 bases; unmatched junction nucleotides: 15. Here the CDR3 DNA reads TGCGCCAGCAGCCAAGTCGGGGCAGGGGGTGCCCTTAGTGGCTACACCTTC. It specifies CASSQVGAGGALSGYTF.

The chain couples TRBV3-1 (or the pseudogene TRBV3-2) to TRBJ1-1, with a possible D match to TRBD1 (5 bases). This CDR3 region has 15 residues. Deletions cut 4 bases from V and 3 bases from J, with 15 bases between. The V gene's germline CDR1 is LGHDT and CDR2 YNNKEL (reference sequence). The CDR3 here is CASSPGHTLYTEAFF. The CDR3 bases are TGTGCCAGCAGCCCTGGACATACGCTTTACACTGAAGCTTTCTTT.

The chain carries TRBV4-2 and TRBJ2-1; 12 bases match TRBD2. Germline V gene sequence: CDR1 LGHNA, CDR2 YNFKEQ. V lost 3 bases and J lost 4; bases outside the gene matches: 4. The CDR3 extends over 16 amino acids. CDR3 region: CASSHSLAGGYNEQFF. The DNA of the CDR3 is TGTGCCAGCAGCCATTCACTAGCGGGAGGTTACAATGAGCAGTTCTTC.

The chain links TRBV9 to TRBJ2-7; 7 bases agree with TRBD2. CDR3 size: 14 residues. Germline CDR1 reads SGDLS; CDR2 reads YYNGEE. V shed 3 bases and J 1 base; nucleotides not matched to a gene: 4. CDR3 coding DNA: TGTGCCAGCAGCGAGGGAGGGGAGTCCTACGAGCAGTACTTC. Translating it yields CASSEGGESYEQYF.

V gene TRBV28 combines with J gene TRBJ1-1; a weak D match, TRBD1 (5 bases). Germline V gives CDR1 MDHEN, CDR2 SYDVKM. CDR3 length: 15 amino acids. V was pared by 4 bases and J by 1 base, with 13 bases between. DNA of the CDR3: TGTGCCAGCAGTTCCCCCCACAGGACGAACACTGAAGCTTTCTTT. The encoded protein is CASSSPHRTNTEAFF.

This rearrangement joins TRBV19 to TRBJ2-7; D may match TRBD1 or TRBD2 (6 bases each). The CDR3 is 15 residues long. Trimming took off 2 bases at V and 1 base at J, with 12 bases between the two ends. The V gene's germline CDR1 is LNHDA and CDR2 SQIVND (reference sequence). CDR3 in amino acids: CASSILGGLSYEQYF. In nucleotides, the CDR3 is TGTGCCAGTAGTATATTAGGGGGACTGTCCTACGAGCAGTACTTC. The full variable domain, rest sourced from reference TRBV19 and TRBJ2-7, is DGGITQSPKYLFRKEGQNVTLSCEQNLNHDAMYWYRQDPGQGLRLIYYSQIVNDFQKGDIAEGYSVSREKKESFPLTVTSAQKNPTAFYLCASSILGGLSYEQYFGPGTRLTVT.

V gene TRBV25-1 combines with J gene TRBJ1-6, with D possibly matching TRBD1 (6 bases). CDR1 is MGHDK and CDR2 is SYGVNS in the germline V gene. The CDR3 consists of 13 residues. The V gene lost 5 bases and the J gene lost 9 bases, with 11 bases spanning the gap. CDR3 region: CASSFRGSSPLHF. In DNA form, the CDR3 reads TGTGCCAGCAGTTTCAGGGGTTCTTCACCCCTCCACTTT.

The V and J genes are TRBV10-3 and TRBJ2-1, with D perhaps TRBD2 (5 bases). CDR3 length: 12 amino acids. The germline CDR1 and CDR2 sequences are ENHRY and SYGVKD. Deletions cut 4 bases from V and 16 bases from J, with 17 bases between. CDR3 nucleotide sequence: TGTGCCATCAGTGCGGCCCATCTAGCTGTATTCTTC. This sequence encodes CAISAAHLAVFF.

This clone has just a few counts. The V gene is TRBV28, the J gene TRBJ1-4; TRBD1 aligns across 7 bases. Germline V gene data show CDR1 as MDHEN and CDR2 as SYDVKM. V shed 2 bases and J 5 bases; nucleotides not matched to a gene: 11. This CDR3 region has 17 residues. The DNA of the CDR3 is TGTGCCAGCAGTTTACACGGACCCGGGACAGAAAATGAAAAACTGTTTTTT. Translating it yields CASSLHGPGTENEKLFF.

The CDR3 sequence is CASSEATGWDTIYF. In nucleotides, the CDR3 is TGTGCCAGCAGTGAAGCGACAGGGTGGGACACCATATATTTT. This rearrangement joins TRBV6-1 to TRBJ1-3, with 7 bases aligning to TRBD1. After removal of 0 bases from V and 8 bases from J, the junction contained 4 bases not matched to a gene. The germline V gene has CDR1 MNHNS and CDR2 SASEGT. The CDR3 has 14 amino acids.